This section outlines one TCR beta chain sequence together with its context. Its matching antigen is unknown. A read error is likely, as this CDR3 ends without the conserved phenylalanine or tryptophan. The DNA is left out, because the CDR3 cannot be placed on it with certainty; the CDR3 is given as TCRdb lists it. Only in-frame clones appear in the TCRdb table, and some are missing; sequencing was by immunoSEQ multiplex PCR. The table has tens of thousands of clones, 93% seen once. With termini counted, the CDR3 has 11 amino acids. The data belong to a study of brain T cells in children with intractable seizures. The study's findings and limits: Viral specificity was inferred only from CDR3 similarity; HCMV serostatus was unknown.

The sequenced cases were selected for having the highest brain T cell transcript signatures. This clonotype was sampled from a boy under two years old with tuberous sclerosis and intractable seizures. The sample here was peripheral blood, taken at surgery. This sequence joins TRBV21-1 and TRBJ2-7; TRBD1, the table's D call, was not compared with the DNA. TRBV21-1 is a known pseudogene. The CDR3 reads CASSNDREVNL.